The rows below give T cell receptor beta chains drawn from one sample of a study of blood T cell repertoires in COVID-19. This table comes from immunoSEQ multiplex PCR, and its TCRdb copy is limited to in-frame clones, with some not included. In the table there are more than 65,000 clones, around 85% of which are singletons. The material sequenced was peripheral blood. These receptors came from a woman in her forties or fifties with acute or convalescent COVID-19. Both conserved end residues are part of each CDR3. D genes are given only for firm matches. Some rows have no size entry. The others give once, few or many, or a class for an expanded clone.

TRBJ1-1	NA	TRBD1	TRBV3-1/TRBV3-2	CASSQDNPTGEAFF	TGTGCCAGCAGCCAAGATAATCCGACAGGGGAAGCTTTCTTT
TRBJ1-1	NA	NA	TRBV20-1	CSASGVFIPEAFF	TGCAGTGCTAGTGGAGTCTTTATCCCTGAAGCTTTCTTT
TRBJ2-7	NA	TRBD2	TRBV6-6	CASSYLAGENEQYF	TGTGCCAGCAGTTATTTGGCGGGAGAAAACGAGCAGTACTTC
TRBJ2-5	NA	NA	TRBV4-1	CASSQEWGRGAPETQYF	TGCGCCAGCAGCCAAGAGTGGGGTCGGGGGGCCCCAGAGACCCAGTACTTC
TRBJ2-2	NA	TRBD2	TRBV5-1	CASSLVLAGNTGELFF	TGCGCCAGCAGCTTGGTGCTAGCGGGGAACACCGGGGAGCTGTTTTTT
TRBJ1-5	NA	NA	TRBV6-5	CASRGLTVSNQPQHF	TGTGCCAGCAGGGGGTTGACAGTTAGCAATCAGCCCCAGCATTTT
TRBJ2-3	NA	NA	TRBV4-1	CASSQGRVQDTQYF	TGCGCCAGCAGCCAAGGGAGGGTACAAGATACGCAGTATTTT
TRBJ1-4	NA	NA	TRBV3-1/TRBV3-2	CASSRGESYEKLFF	TGTGCCAGCAGCCGCGGGGAGTCATATGAAAAACTGTTTTTT
TRBJ1-1	few	TRBD1	TRBV9	CASSEGTVGTEAFF	TGTGCCAGCAGCGAGGGGACAGTGGGCACTGAAGCTTTCTTT
TRBJ2-3	NA	NA	TRBV27	CASMPGAGFSDTQYF	TGTGCCAGCATGCCGGGAGCTGGTTTTTCAGATACGCAGTATTTT
TRBJ2-7	once	NA	TRBV27	CASIAANYEQYF	TGTGCCAGCATAGCGGCAAACTACGAGCAGTACTTC
TRBJ2-3	NA	TRBD1	TRBV5-1	CASGDPGQGADTQYF	TGCGCCAGCGGCGATCCGGGACAGGGGGCAGATACGCAGTATTTT
TRBJ2-7	few	TRBD2	TRBV5-6	CASSRGRVNEQYF	TGTGCCAGCAGCCGAGGGAGGGTTAACGAGCAGTACTTC
TRBJ2-7	NA	NA	TRBV7-9	CASSREWDEQYF	TGTGCCAGCAGCCGGGAGTGGGATGAGCAGTACTTC
TRBJ1-2	NA	NA	TRBV18	CASSRGTLVKDYGYTF	TGTGCCAGCTCACGAGGGACACTTGTTAAGGACTATGGCTACACCTTC
TRBJ1-1	NA	NA	TRBV5-6	CASSLGGTSYTEAFF	TGTGCCAGCAGCTTGGGGGGCACAAGTTATACTGAAGCTTTCTTT
TRBJ1-5	NA	TRBD1	TRBV6-2/TRBV6-3	CASSQGGKGNQPQHF	TGTGCCAGCAGTCAGGGGGGAAAGGGCAATCAGCCCCAGCATTTT
TRBJ2-1	NA	TRBD1	TRBV7-9	CASSRRQGSSYNEQFF	TGTGCCAGCAGCCGTAGACAGGGGAGTTCCTACAATGAGCAGTTCTTC
TRBJ2-5	few	NA	TRBV6-5	CASSYSGFPETQYF	TGTGCCAGCAGTTACTCCGGGTTCCCAGAGACCCAGTACTTC
TRBJ1-2	NA	TRBD1	TRBV2	CASNSQGNYGYTF	TGTGCCAGCAATTCACAGGGGAACTATGGCTACACCTTC
TRBJ1-5	few	NA	TRBV5-5	CASSLGAGYSNQPQHF	TGTGCCAGCAGCCTCGGGGCGGGATATAGCAATCAGCCCCAGCATTTT
TRBJ1-4	NA	NA	TRBV6-2/TRBV6-3	CASSPFSPGVYLTTNEKLFF	TGTGCCAGCAGTCCCTTTTCACCGGGAGTTTACTTAACAACTAATGAAAAACTGTTTTTT